This T cell receptor (beta chain) was documented in a study of lymphopenia after photon versus proton radiotherapy. Broader study findings: Only patients who died were analyzed for survival; proton advantage is unproven. Post-nadir TCR diversity decline inversely tracked overall survival among those who died.

Generated by immunoSEQ multiplex PCR, the TCRdb table keeps only in-frame clones and is missing some. The top ten hold approximately 9.1% of the sample, which has 15,000 to 20,000 clones, approximately 91% seen once. The CDR3 contains 14 residues. Germline V gene lookup returns CDR1 LNHNV and CDR2 YYDKDF (reference sequence). The V gene lost 0 bases and the J gene lost 3 bases, with 8 bases spanning the gap. As for this clone: Its specificity is unknown.

Sample: peripheral blood, taken from a patient treated with proton-based radiotherapy. This receptor was identified in a man between 65 and 80 years old with pancreatic cancer. The genes are TRBV15 and TRBJ1-1; D uncertain. CDR3 loop: CATSRDPGYTEAFF. CDR3 coding DNA: TGTGCCACCAGCAGAGATCCCGGCTACACTGAAGCTTTCTTT.